This is a list of T cell receptor beta chains from one sample in a study of blood T cell repertoires in COVID-19. Sequenced by immunoSEQ multiplex PCR; TCRdb stores in-frame clones only, minus some. The data contain 200,000 to 250,000 clones, around 81% of them singletons. The material sequenced was peripheral blood. These receptors were collected from a man aged 25 to 45 who had recovered from COVID-19. Each CDR3 is given with its conserved first and last residue. D genes are given only for firm matches. Not every row has a clone size; where given, it reads once, few, many or a size class.

d_gene,v_gene,abundance,j_gene,CDR3nt,CDR3aa
.,TRBV27,.,TRBJ1-2,TGTGCCAGCAGTTTATCGAACGGGATCTATGGCTACACCTTC,CASSLSNGIYGYTF
.,TRBV20-1,few,TRBJ1-1,TGCAGTGCTAGTCAAGGGCACACAGGCACTGAAGCTTTCTTT,CSASQGHTGTEAFF
.,TRBV18,.,TRBJ2-5,TGTGCCAGCTCACCGCAGGGGGGAGAGACCCAGTACTTC,CASSPQGGETQYF
TRBD1,TRBV9,.,TRBJ1-6,TGTGCCAGCAGCGTAGTTTGGACAGGGGGCGCCACAAATAATTCACCCCTCCACTTT,CASSVVWTGGATNNSPLHF
.,TRBV27,.,TRBJ2-7,TGTGCCAGCAGTTTAGGCAGGGCCTACGAGCAGTACTTC,CASSLGRAYEQYF
TRBD2,TRBV7-2,.,TRBJ2-1,TGTGCCAGCAGCTATAGCGGGGCGAATGGTGAGCAGTTCTTC,CASSYSGANGEQFF
.,TRBV7-2,.,TRBJ2-2,TGTGCCAGCAGCTTAACCGGACTTTTCGGGGAGCTGTTTTTT,CASSLTGLFGELFF
.,TRBV15,.,TRBJ1-5,TGTGCCACCAGCATTATGGGGCCTTTAGGACAGCCCCAGCATTTT,CATSIMGPLGQPQHF
TRBD2,TRBV10-2,.,TRBJ2-5,TGCGCCAGCAGTGAGTCCTCCTACTTAGCGGGGGGGGAACAAGAGACCCAGTACTTC,CASSESSYLAGGEQETQYF
.,TRBV2,.,TRBJ1-5,TGTGCCAGCAGTATCAGACAGGCCAACTACAATCAGCCCCAGCATTTT,CASSIRQANYNQPQHF
TRBD2,TRBV5-4,.,TRBJ2-1,TGTGCCAGCAGCGGTATAGCGGGGGCGCGGGTTAATGAGCAGTTCTTC,CASSGIAGARVNEQFF
TRBD1,TRBV19,once,TRBJ1-4,TGTGCCAGTAGACCGGGACAGTCTGAAAAACTGTTTTTT,CASRPGQSEKLFF
TRBD1,TRBV2,.,TRBJ2-2,TGTGCCAGCAGTGAAAGGGGCCAGGGGGCTCGAACCGGGGAGCTGTTTTTT,CASSERGQGARTGELFF
.,TRBV29-1,.,TRBJ1-1,TGCAGCGTTTCGGGGGGCGGCACTGAAGCTTTCTTT,CSVSGGGTEAFF